A selection of T cell receptor beta chains follows, all from one sample in a study of shared clonotypes between healthy human individuals. Produced via immunoSEQ multiplex PCR; TCRdb's table is partial and in-frame only. The sample shows 850,000 to 1,200,000 clones, about 70% of them seen only once. Material: memory CD4+ T cells sorted from blood. The receptors derive from a man between 18 and 35 years old in good health. Each CDR3 is given with its conserved first and last residue. The D gene is left open where the match is weak. Clone size, where shown, is once, few, many, or a class for clones that have expanded.

cdr3_nt: TGCGCCAGCAGCTCCCATGACTATGGCTACACCTTC
cdr3_aa: CASSSHDYGYTF
v_call: TRBV5-1
clone_size: -
cdr3_length: 12
d_call: -
j_call: TRBJ1-2

cdr3_nt: TGTGCCAGCAGTTACGGACAGGGGGTCCCTGAAGCTTTCTTT
cdr3_aa: CASSYGQGVPEAFF
v_call: TRBV6-6
clone_size: -
cdr3_length: 14
d_call: TRBD1
j_call: TRBJ1-1

cdr3_nt: TGTGCCAGCAGTTTCTCAGGGGTGAGCTCTGGGGCCAACGTCCTGACTTTC
cdr3_aa: CASSFSGVSSGANVLTF
v_call: TRBV27
clone_size: -
cdr3_length: 17
d_call: -
j_call: TRBJ2-6

cdr3_nt: TGTGCCAGCAGCCCACAATTAGAAGGGGGGAACTATGGCTACACCTTC
cdr3_aa: CASSPQLEGGNYGYTF
v_call: TRBV7-2
clone_size: -
cdr3_length: 16
d_call: -
j_call: TRBJ1-2

cdr3_nt: TGTGCCAGCAGTTTATATCGTGATCTGCCCTATGGCTACACCTTC
cdr3_aa: CASSLYRDLPYGYTF
v_call: TRBV28
clone_size: -
cdr3_length: 15
d_call: -
j_call: TRBJ1-2

cdr3_nt: TGTGCCAGCAGTTCAGCAGGGGGCTATGGCTACACCTTC
cdr3_aa: CASSSAGGYGYTF
v_call: TRBV27
clone_size: -
cdr3_length: 13
d_call: TRBD1
j_call: TRBJ1-2

cdr3_nt: TGTGCCACACGACAAGGAACCGGGGGTCGTCAGCCCCAGCATTTT
cdr3_aa: CATRQGTGGRQPQHF
v_call: TRBV6-5
clone_size: -
cdr3_length: 15
d_call: -
j_call: TRBJ1-5

cdr3_nt: TGTGCCAGCAGCCCCGAGTGGTCTAGCGGGCCCCCAGATACGCAGTATTTT
cdr3_aa: CASSPEWSSGPPDTQYF
v_call: TRBV7-2
clone_size: few
cdr3_length: 17
d_call: TRBD2
j_call: TRBJ2-3

cdr3_nt: TGTGCCATCAGTGAGTCTCAGGGTAACACCGGGGAGCTGTTTTTT
cdr3_aa: CAISESQGNTGELFF
v_call: TRBV10-3
clone_size: -
cdr3_length: 15
d_call: -
j_call: TRBJ2-2

cdr3_nt: TGTGCCAGCAGTGCCAAGACCGGGACTAGCGGGGGGGCCGGAGAGACCCAGTACTTC
cdr3_aa: CASSAKTGTSGGAGETQYF
v_call: TRBV6-1
clone_size: -
cdr3_length: 19
d_call: TRBD2
j_call: TRBJ2-5

cdr3_nt: TGTGCCAGCGGCCGAAGGACCGGGGAGCTGTTTTTT
cdr3_aa: CASGRRTGELFF
v_call: TRBV5-8
clone_size: once
cdr3_length: 12
d_call: -
j_call: TRBJ2-2

cdr3_nt: TGTGCCAGCAGCGTAGAAGGGGCGTTAAACACTGAAGCTTTCTTT
cdr3_aa: CASSVEGALNTEAFF
v_call: TRBV9
clone_size: once
cdr3_length: 15
d_call: -
j_call: TRBJ1-1

cdr3_nt: TGTGCCACCTACAGGGGCCTGGGGGGAAACACCATATATTTT
cdr3_aa: CATYRGLGGNTIYF
v_call: TRBV28
clone_size: -
cdr3_length: 14
d_call: TRBD1
j_call: TRBJ1-3

cdr3_nt: TGTGCCAGTAGTACCGGGACAGGGCGTCTACACGAGCAGTACTTC
cdr3_aa: CASSTGTGRLHEQYF
v_call: TRBV19
clone_size: -
cdr3_length: 15
d_call: TRBD1
j_call: TRBJ2-7

cdr3_nt: TGTGCCAGCAGTTCCGGGGCCTATGGCTACACCTTC
cdr3_aa: CASSSGAYGYTF
v_call: TRBV6-4
clone_size: -
cdr3_length: 12
d_call: -
j_call: TRBJ1-2

cdr3_nt: TGTGCCAGCAGTACAACTTACGAGCAGTACTTC
cdr3_aa: CASSTTYEQYF
v_call: TRBV6-5
clone_size: once
cdr3_length: 11
d_call: -
j_call: TRBJ2-7